This TCR beta chain comes out of a study of blood T cell repertoires in COVID-19. Study-wide background: COVID-19 samples from acute and convalescent phases originated in the United States, Italy and Spain. Sample material is recorded as cDNA or gDNA derived from T cells, B-cell-depleted T cells, or PBMCs.

Study processing details: Using reference gene primer amplification, nucleated cell counts were estimated. Method: immunoSEQ multiplex PCR; TCRdb's copy keeps in-frame clones and lacks some. The V and J calls and clone size were taken over from that table, and D and trimming were inferred from the DNA. The table shows over 30,000 clones, with approximately 91% occurring only once. The V end was cut by 6 bases, the J end by 4 bases, with 20 bases between. Germline V gene lookup returns CDR1 KGHSH and CDR2 LQKENI. The CDR3 spans 16 residues. This receptor was obtained from a human donor in a cohort sampled during active COVID-19. The sequenced sample was peripheral blood. The gene calls are TRBV18 and TRBJ2-3; the D gene is possibly TRBD2 (6 bases). The CDR3 coding sequence is TGTGCCAGCTCTCGGGACTGGCGAGTGAGGGCAGATACGCAGTATTTT. Encoded protein: CASSRDWRVRADTQYF.